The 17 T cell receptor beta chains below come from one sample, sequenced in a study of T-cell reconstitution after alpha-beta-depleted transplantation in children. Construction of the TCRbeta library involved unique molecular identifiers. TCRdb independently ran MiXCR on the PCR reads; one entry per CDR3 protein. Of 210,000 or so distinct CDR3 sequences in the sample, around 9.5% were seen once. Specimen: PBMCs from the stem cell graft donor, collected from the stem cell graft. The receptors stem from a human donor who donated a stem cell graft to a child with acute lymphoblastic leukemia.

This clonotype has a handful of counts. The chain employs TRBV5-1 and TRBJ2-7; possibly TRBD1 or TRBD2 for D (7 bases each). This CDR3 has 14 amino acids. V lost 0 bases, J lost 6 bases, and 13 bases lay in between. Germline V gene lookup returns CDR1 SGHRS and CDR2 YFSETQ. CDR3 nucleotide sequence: TGCGCCAGCAGCTTGGATAGCAGGGGGGGCGAGCAGTACTTC. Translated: CASSLDSRGGEQYF.

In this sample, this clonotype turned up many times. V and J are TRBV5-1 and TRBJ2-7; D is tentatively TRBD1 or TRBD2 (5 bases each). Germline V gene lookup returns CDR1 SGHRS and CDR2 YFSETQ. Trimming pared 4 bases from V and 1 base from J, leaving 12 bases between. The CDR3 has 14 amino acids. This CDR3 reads CASSARDGSYEQYF. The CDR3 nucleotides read TGCGCCAGCAGCGCGAGGGACGGATCCTACGAGCAGTACTTC.

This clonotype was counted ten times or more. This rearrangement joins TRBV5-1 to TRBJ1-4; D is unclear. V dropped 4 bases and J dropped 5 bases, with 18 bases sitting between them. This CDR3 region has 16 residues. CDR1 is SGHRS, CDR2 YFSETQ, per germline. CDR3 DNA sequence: TGCGCCAGCAGCCAACCGCCGGGAGAAGACAATGAAAAACTGTTTTTT. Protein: CASSQPPGEDNEKLFF.

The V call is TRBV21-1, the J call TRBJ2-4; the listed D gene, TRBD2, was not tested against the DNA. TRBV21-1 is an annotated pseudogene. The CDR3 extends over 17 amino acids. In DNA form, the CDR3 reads TGTGCCAGCAGCAAAGAGGGCCAGGGGCTAGCCAAAAACATTCAGTACTTC. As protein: CASSKEGQGLAKNIQYF.

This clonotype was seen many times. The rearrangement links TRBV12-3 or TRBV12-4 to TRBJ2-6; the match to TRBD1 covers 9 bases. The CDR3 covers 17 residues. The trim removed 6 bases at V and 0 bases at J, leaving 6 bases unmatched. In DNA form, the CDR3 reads TGTGCCAGCAGCCCCGGGACAGGGATCTCTGGGGCCAACGTCCTGACTTTC. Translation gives CASSPGTGISGANVLTF.

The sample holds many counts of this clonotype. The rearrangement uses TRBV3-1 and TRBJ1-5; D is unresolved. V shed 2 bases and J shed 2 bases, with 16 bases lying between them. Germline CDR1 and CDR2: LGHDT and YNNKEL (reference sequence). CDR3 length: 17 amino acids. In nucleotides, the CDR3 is TGTGCCAGCAGCCAAAGGACGGGTTATGGGCGCAATCAGCCCCAGCATTTT. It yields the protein CASSQRTGYGRNQPQHF.

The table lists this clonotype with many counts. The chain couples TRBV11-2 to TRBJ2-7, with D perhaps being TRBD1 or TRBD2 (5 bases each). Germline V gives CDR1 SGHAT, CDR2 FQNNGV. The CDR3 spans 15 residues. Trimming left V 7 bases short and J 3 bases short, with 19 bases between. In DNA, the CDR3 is TGTGCCAGCACCCGGGGTACGGCAGGGCGCTACGAGCAGTACTTC. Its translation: CASTRGTAGRYEQYF.

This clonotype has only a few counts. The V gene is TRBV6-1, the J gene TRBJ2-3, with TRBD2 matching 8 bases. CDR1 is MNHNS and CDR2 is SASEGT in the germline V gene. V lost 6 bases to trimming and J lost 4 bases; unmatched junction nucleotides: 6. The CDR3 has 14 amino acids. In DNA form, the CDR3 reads TGTGCCAGCAGGGATAGCGGGGCGGCAGATACGCAGTATTTT. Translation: CASRDSGAADTQYF.

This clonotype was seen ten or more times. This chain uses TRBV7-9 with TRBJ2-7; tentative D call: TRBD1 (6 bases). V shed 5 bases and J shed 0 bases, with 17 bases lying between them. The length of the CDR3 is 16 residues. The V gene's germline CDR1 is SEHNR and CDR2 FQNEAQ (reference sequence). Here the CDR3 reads CASSTPGHRNSYEQYF. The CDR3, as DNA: TGTGCCAGCAGCACTCCGGGACACCGGAACTCCTACGAGCAGTACTTC.

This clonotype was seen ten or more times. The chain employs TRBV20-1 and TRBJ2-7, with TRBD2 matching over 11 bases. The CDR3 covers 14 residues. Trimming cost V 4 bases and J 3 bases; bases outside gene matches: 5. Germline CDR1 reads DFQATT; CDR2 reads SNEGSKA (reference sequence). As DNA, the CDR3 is TGCAGTGCTAATAGCGGGGGGGCCGGCTACGAGCAGTACTTC. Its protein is CSANSGGAGYEQYF.

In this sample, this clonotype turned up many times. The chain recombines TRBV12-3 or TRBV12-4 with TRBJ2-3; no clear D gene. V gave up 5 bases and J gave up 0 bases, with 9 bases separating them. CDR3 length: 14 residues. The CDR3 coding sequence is TGTGCCAGCAGTCGTAGTCTCAGCACAGATACGCAGTATTTT. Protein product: CASSRSLSTDTQYF.

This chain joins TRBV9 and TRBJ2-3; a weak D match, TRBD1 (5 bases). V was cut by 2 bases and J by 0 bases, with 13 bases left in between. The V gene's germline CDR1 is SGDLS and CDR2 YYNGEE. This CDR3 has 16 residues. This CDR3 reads CASSVRSTASTDTQYF. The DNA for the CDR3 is TGTGCCAGCAGCGTTAGGTCGACAGCTAGCACAGATACGCAGTATTTT.

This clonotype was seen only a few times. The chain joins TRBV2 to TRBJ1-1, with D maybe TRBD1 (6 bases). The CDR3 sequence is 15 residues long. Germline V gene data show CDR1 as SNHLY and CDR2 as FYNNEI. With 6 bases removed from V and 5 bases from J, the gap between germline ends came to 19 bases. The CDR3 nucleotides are TGTGCCAGCAGGTACTTACAGGGTCTGGGAACTGAAGCTTTCTTT. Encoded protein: CASRYLQGLGTEAFF.

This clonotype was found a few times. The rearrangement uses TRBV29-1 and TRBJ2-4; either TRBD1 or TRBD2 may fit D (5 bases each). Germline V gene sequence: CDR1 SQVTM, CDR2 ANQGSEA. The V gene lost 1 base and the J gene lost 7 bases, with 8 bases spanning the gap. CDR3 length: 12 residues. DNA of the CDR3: TGCAGCGTTGAAGGGTGGGGGAACATTCAGTACTTC. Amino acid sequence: CSVEGWGNIQYF.

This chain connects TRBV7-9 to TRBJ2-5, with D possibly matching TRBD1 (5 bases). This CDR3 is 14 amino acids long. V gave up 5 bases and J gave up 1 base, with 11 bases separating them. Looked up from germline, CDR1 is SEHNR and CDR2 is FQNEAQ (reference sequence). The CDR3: CASSPGKPQETQYF. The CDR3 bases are TGTGCCAGCAGCCCAGGGAAACCCCAAGAGACCCAGTACTTC.

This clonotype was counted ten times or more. The CDR3 here is CASSQDTQVYYNEQFF. CDR3 in DNA: TGTGCCAGCAGCCAAGATACTCAGGTTTACTACAATGAGCAGTTCTTC. This chain connects TRBV3-1 to TRBJ2-1; D uncertain. The germline V gene encodes CDR1 LGHDT and CDR2 YNNKEL (reference sequence). The CDR3 spans 16 residues. Trimming took 0 bases from V and 3 from J, leaving 12 bases between them.

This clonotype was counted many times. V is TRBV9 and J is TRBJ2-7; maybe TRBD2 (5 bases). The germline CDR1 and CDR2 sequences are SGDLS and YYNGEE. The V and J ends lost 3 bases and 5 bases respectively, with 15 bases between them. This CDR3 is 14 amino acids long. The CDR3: CASSAGSLRNEQYF. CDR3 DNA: TGTGCCAGCAGCGCGGGGAGCCTGAGGAACGAGCAGTACTTC.